Each of the 14 T cell receptor beta chains below was sequenced from the same sample in a study of cytomegalovirus exposure and HLA in healthy donors. The PCR used 60 Vbeta and 13 Jbeta primers. TCRdb's copy holds only in-frame clones and misses some; the assay was immunoSEQ multiplex PCR. The table has about 210,000 clones, approximately 83% seen once. The sequencing sample was made of PBMCs. The receptors come from a woman aged 45-65 years in good health and CMV-seropositive.

This chain's CDR3 is CASSPTVGGQAAYEQYF. The CDR3 region has the DNA TGTGCCAGCAGCCCTACCGTCGGCGGACAGGCCGCCTACGAGCAGTACTTC. This chain connects TRBV7-8 to TRBJ2-7; 7 bases fit TRBD1. The CDR3 runs 17 residues. V trimming: 5 bases; J trimming: 2 bases; junction bases outside the gene matches: 15. CDR1 is SGHVS and CDR2 is FQNEAQ in the germline V gene. Together with reference TRBV7-8 and TRBJ2-7, the CDR3 gives the full variable domain: GAGVSQSPRYKVAKRGQDVALRCDPISGHVSLFWYQQALGQGPEFLTYFQNEAQLDKSGLPSDRFFAERPEGSVSTLKIQRTQQEDSAVYLCASSPTVGGQAAYEQYFGPGTRLTVT.

This chain uses TRBV6-6 with TRBJ2-3, with 12 bases aligning to TRBD2. The CDR3 runs to 15 residues. Trimming at V came to 10 bases and at J to 5 bases, leaving 10 bases not matched to a gene. Germline V lookup: CDR1 MNHNY, CDR2 SVGAGI (reference sequence). The CDR3 DNA reads TGTGCCACCTCGTTTCTAGCGGGGGGGCTAGATACGCAGTATTTT. Translation gives CATSFLAGGLDTQYF.

The chain has TRBV27 and TRBJ2-1; 12 bases line up with TRBD1. This CDR3 comprises 13 residues. Trimming removed 8 bases from V and 7 bases from J; junction bases left unmatched: 3. CDR1 is MNHEY and CDR2 is SMNVEV in the germline V gene (reference sequence). Here the CDR3 DNA reads TGTGCCAGCGGGACAGGGGGCAGGAATGAGCAGTTCTTC. This gives the protein CASGTGGRNEQFF.

The chain is built from TRBV11-2 and TRBJ2-1, with 12 nucleotides matching TRBD2. Germline V gives CDR1 SGHAT, CDR2 FQNNGV. J was trimmed by 5 bases and V by 0 bases; bases with no gene match: 5. This CDR3 is built from 17 residues. CDR3 amino acids: CASSLDPLAGGHNEQFF. CDR3 nucleotide sequence: TGTGCCAGCAGCTTAGACCCACTAGCGGGGGGCCACAATGAGCAGTTCTTC.

The chain has TRBV18 and TRBJ1-1; D remains unclear. Trimming cost V 3 bases and J 1 base, with 9 bases left between them. Germline V CDR1 and CDR2: KGHSH, LQKENI. This CDR3 is built from 14 residues. DNA for the CDR3: TGTGCCAGCTCACCGGCAGGCTCGAACACTGAAGCTTTCTTT. Protein: CASSPAGSNTEAFF.

This chain connects TRBV30 to TRBJ1-1, with a weak D call TRBD1 (6 bases). CDR1 is GTSNPN and CDR2 is SVGIG in the germline V gene (reference sequence). V was pared by 2 bases and J by 2 bases, with 12 bases between. This CDR3 comprises 14 residues. CDR3 DNA: TGTGCCTGGAGTTGGGGGGGCCTCAACACTGAAGCTTTCTTT. It specifies CAWSWGGLNTEAFF.

The rearrangement joins TRBV6-5 to TRBJ1-5; the D gene is possibly TRBD1 (5 bases). V lost 8 bases and J 9 bases, leaving 14 bases between the germline ends. The germline V gene encodes CDR1 MNHEY and CDR2 SVGAGI. The CDR3 length is 12 residues. The CDR3 region has the DNA TGTGCCAGCTTCGGGGGAGTCGGGCCCCAGCATTTT. As protein: CASFGGVGPQHF.

The genes are TRBV5-1 and TRBJ2-5; 7 bases agree with TRBD1. This CDR3 is built from 14 residues. Germline CDR1 SGHRS, CDR2 YFSETQ. The junction had 3 bases not matched to a gene; V was cut back by 1 base and J by 3 bases. CDR3 region: CASSLKGAEETQYF. CDR3 DNA sequence: TGCGCCAGCAGCTTGAAGGGGGCGGAAGAGACCCAGTACTTC. The variable domain in full, with the rest retrieved from reference TRBV5-1 and TRBJ2-5, is KAGVTQTPRYLIKTRGQQVTLSCSPISGHRSVSWYQQTPGQGLQFLFEYFSETQRNKGNFPGRFSGRQFSNSRSEMNVSTLELGDSALYLCASSLKGAEETQYFGPGTRLLVL.

This chain connects TRBV6-5 to TRBJ1-2, with D uncertain. The germline gives CDR1 MNHEY, CDR2 SVGAGI. Trimming removed 10 bases from V and 1 base from J, with 13 bases in between. CDR3 length: 13 residues. CDR3 sequence: CATLIGINYGYTF. CDR3 sequence (DNA): TGTGCCACCCTTATCGGGATTAACTATGGCTACACCTTC.

The rearrangement joins TRBV19 to TRBJ1-1, with D perhaps TRBD1 (6 bases). CDR1 is LNHDA, CDR2 SQIVND, per germline (reference sequence). V was clipped by 6 bases and J by 2 bases, with 7 bases between them. The CDR3 sequence is 12 residues long. The CDR3 protein is CASRDSNTEAFF. As DNA, the CDR3 is TGTGCCAGTAGGGACAGCAACACTGAAGCTTTCTTT.

Only a few counts were recorded for this clone. This chain links TRBV29-1 with TRBJ1-1; perhaps TRBD1 as D (5 bases). The V end was cut by 7 bases, the J end by 1 base, with 10 bases between. This CDR3 contains 12 residues. Germline lookup yields CDR1 SQVTM and CDR2 ANQGSEA. As DNA, the CDR3 is TGCAGCGGTGGAGGGGAGAACACTGAAGCTTTCTTT. It is translated as CSGGGENTEAFF.

This chain uses TRBV18 with TRBJ1-5; TRBD1 is a possible D gene (5 bases). Trimming pared 8 bases from V and 2 bases from J, leaving 22 bases between. The CDR3 has 17 residues. Per the germline V gene, CDR1 is KGHSH and CDR2 is LQKENI. This CDR3 reads CASPRGIGGRGNQPQHF. The CDR3 DNA reads as TGTGCCAGCCCACGGGGAATCGGCGGCAGGGGCAATCAGCCCCAGCATTTT.

CDR3 amino acids: CASSSRGTDTQYF. The CDR3, as DNA: TGTGCCAGCAGCTCCAGGGGCACAGATACGCAGTATTTT. This chain links TRBV7-6 with TRBJ2-3; D may be TRBD1 (5 bases). Germline assignment: CDR1 SGHVS and CDR2 FNYEAQ. The V gene lost 4 bases and the J gene lost 1 base, with 6 bases spanning the gap. This CDR3 contains 13 residues.

This clone was found a few times. This chain links TRBV5-6 with TRBJ2-7, with 9 bases matching TRBD1. The CDR3 covers 14 residues. The V segment lost 3 bases and the J segment 6 bases; nucleotides outside the gene matches: 7. Per germline, CDR1 SGHDT and CDR2 YYEEEE. CDR3 amino acids: CASSWGTGLFEQYF. Written as DNA, the CDR3 is TGTGCCAGCAGCTGGGGGACAGGGCTCTTCGAGCAGTACTTC.